Included here is one T cell receptor (beta chain) sequence, with context. The antigen it binds to is not known. No per-base quality is available; no much larger clone lies one base away. The data stem from a study of OX40 agonist ivuxolimab in advanced cancers. The study in broad terms: Ivuxolimab, which targeted the costimulatory receptor OX40 (CD134), was an agonistic, fully human IgG2 monoclonal antibody. Intravenous ivuxolimab was administered to patients every 2 weeks at six dose levels: 0.01, 0.1, 0.3, 1.5, 3 and 10 mg/kg. Of the 50 or so patients in dose escalation, about 20 had hepatocellular carcinoma, roughly 15 had melanoma, 9 had renal cell carcinoma and 9 had head and neck cancer. A male proportion of roughly 80% and a mean age of around 60 years, ranging from 23 to 79, were recorded for the dose-escalation cohort. Prior anti-PD-1, anti-PD-L1 or anti-CTLA-4 therapy was permitted, and approximately 40% of dose-escalation patients had received checkpoint inhibitors. Three dose-escalation patients achieved partial responses, one with hepatocellular carcinoma and two with cutaneous melanoma. The purpose of peripheral TCRbeta sequencing was to test whether ivuxolimab changed TCR sequence diversity and led to clonal T-cell expansion. The monotherapy dose-escalation portion (N of about 57 patients) of the phase I ivuxolimab trial is reported in the paper.

The study at large found these results: Low levels of normalized T-cell clonal expansion were also seen in some patients who did not respond. In partial responders in the 0.1-3.0 mg/kg groups, normalized peripheral clonal expansion was found to be among the lowest, especially among CD8+ T cells. Which antigens the clonally expanded peripheral T cells were specific for was not determined. After ivuxolimab, CD8+ T cells had more expanded clones than CD4+ T cells on average. Clonal expansion of both CD4+ and CD8+ blood T cells was observed from baseline to week 6 at doses 0.1 to 3.0 mg/kg.

The trial excluded patients who had a history of autoimmune disease or who were on systemic immunosuppression. In every dose cohort, peripheral blood was drawn for TCR sequencing at baseline, cycle 4 day 1, and cycle 7 day 1. Samples were obtained from an open-label, multicenter, first-in-human phase I dose-escalation trial of ivuxolimab. Adults with locally advanced or metastatic melanoma, renal cell, hepatocellular, or head and neck squamous cell carcinoma were enrolled in the trial. Before TCR sequencing, CD4+ and CD8+ T cells were separately sorted from peripheral blood. For sequencing of the TCRbeta CDR3 region, genomic DNA was extracted from the sorted cells. TCRbeta CDR3 regions were sequenced using the immunoSEQ Assay. The table comes from immuneACCESS by way of TCRdb, which keeps in-frame sequences with V and J called. Part of the clones is missing from these tables; in studies checked, under half for an unresolved V gene and the rest for unknown reasons. The sample table lists tens of thousands of clones, 80% to 90% of them with a count of one. Jointly, the top ten make up approximately 2% of the sample.

CDR1 and CDR2 are read off the germline V gene (reference sequence) as SGHNT and YYREEE. Cut back by 2 bases and 1 base, the V and J ends lie 13 bases apart. Its CDR3 holds 15 amino acids, cysteine through phenylalanine. Only CDR3 DNA is held: 45 bases, read in frame from base 1. Sequences were derived from CD4+ or CD8+ T cells sorted from blood, sampled in a trial of the OX40 agonist ivuxolimab. The chain is made from TRBV5-4 and TRBJ2-7, with the identity of the D gene unclear. The TCR was taken from an adult with an advanced solid tumor such as melanoma, head and neck, liver or kidney cancer. The nucleotide sequence reads as follows: TGTGCCAGCAGCTTTCAGAGAAAGGGATCCTACGAGCAGTACTTC. This sequence encodes CASSFQRKGSYEQYF.